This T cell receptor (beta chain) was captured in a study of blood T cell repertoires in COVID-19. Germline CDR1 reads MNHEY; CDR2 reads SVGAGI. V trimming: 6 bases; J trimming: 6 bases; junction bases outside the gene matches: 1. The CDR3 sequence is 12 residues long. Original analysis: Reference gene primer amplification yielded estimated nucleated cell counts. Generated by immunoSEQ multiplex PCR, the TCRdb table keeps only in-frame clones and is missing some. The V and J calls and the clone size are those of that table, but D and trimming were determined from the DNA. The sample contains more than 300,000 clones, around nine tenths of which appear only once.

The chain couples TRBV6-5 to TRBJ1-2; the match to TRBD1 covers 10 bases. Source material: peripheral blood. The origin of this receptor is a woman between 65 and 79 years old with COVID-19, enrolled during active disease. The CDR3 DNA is TGTGCCAGCAGAGGACAGGGGGATGGCTACACCTTC. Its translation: CASRGQGDGYTF.